One and the same sample provided the 14 T cell receptor beta chains below, sequenced in a study of cytomegalovirus exposure and HLA in healthy donors. The primer mix had 60 Vbeta and 13 Jbeta primers. Produced via immunoSEQ multiplex PCR; TCRdb's table is partial and in-frame only. The sample shows about 120,000 clones, 82% of them seen only once. Sequences were obtained from PBMCs. All receptors derive from a woman between 18 and 30 years old in good health and CMV-seronegative.

V and J are TRBV4-2 and TRBJ2-7, with 8 bases fitting TRBD1. V was pared by 2 bases and J by 6 bases, with 6 bases of the junction left unmatched. From germline, CDR1 is LGHNA and CDR2 YNFKEQ. This CDR3 is built from 14 residues. Here the CDR3 reads CASSQPGQGSEQYF. The CDR3 DNA is TGTGCCAGCAGCCAACCTGGACAGGGCTCCGAGCAGTACTTC.

This clone was observed a handful of times. The chain uses TRBV5-1 and TRBJ2-7, with 9 bases matching TRBD1. Unmatched junction bases numbered 8, after V lost 4 bases and J lost 6 bases. The CDR3 covers 14 residues. Germline assignment: CDR1 SGHRS and CDR2 YFSETQ. The chain's CDR3 is CASSLEGTGTEQYF. The CDR3 region has the DNA TGCGCCAGCAGCCTGGAGGGGACAGGGACCGAGCAGTACTTC.

The sample holds a few counts of this clone. CDR3 DNA sequence: TGCAGCGTTGAAGAATTAGGGGTCACTGAAGCTTTCTTT. Translating it yields CSVEELGVTEAFF. V and J are TRBV29-1 and TRBJ1-1; tentatively, D is TRBD1 (5 bases). The CDR3 has 13 residues. Germline assignment: CDR1 SQVTM and CDR2 ANQGSEA. Trimming shortened V by 0 bases and J by 4 bases, and 9 bases separated the two germline ends. Using reference TRBV29-1 and TRBJ1-1 for the parts outside the CDR3, the full variable domain is SAVISQKPSRDICQRGTSLTIQCQVDSQVTMMFWYRQQPGQSLTLIATANQGSEATYESGFVIDKFPISRPNLTFSTLTVSNMSPEDSSIYLCSVEELGVTEAFFGQGTRLTVV.

The gene calls are TRBV5-6 and TRBJ2-2, with TRBD2 identical over 7 bases. The germline CDR1 and CDR2 sequences are SGHDT and YYEEEE. V lost 6 bases, J lost 3 bases, and 8 bases stayed unmatched. The CDR3 totals 15 residues. The chain's CDR3 is CASTPEGRDTGELFF. Written as DNA, the CDR3 is TGTGCCAGCACCCCGGAAGGGAGGGACACCGGGGAGCTGTTTTTT.

This clone was picked up a small number of times. The chain links TRBV6-6 to TRBJ1-1, with D perhaps matching TRBD1 (6 bases). The CDR3 is 15 residues long. The V end was cut by 7 bases, the J end by 3 bases, with 18 bases between. Per the germline V gene, CDR1 is MNHNY and CDR2 is SVGAGI (reference sequence). The CDR3 nucleotides read TGTGCCAGCACCGCTTATGGGGCAGGGGACACTGAAGCTTTCTTT. This gives the protein CASTAYGAGDTEAFF.

The rearrangement links TRBV7-2 to TRBJ1-1; the D is unclear. The V gene lost 1 base and the J gene lost 1 base, with 10 bases spanning the gap. Germline assignment: CDR1 SGHTA and CDR2 FQGNSA. The CDR3 sequence is 15 residues long. In DNA form, the CDR3 reads TGTGCCAGCAGCTTAGTTGGGGAGGGGAACACTGAAGCTTTCTTT. Translated, it gives CASSLVGEGNTEAFF. The variable domain in full, completed from reference TRBV7-2 and TRBJ1-1, reads GAGVSQSPSNKVTEKGKDVELRCDPISGHTALYWYRQSLGQGLEFLIYFQGNSAPDKSGLPSDRFSAERTGGSVSTLTIQRTQQEDSAVYLCASSLVGEGNTEAFFGQGTRLTVV.

The rearrangement joins TRBV7-8 to TRBJ2-3, with D possibly TRBD2 on 6 matching bases. V lost 5 bases to trimming and J lost 4 bases, with 10 bases between them. Germline CDR1 is SGHVS and CDR2 is FQNEAQ. The CDR3 runs to 13 residues. As DNA, the CDR3 is TGTGCCAGCAGCCAAGGAGGGCCAGATACGCAGTATTTT. Residues: CASSQGGPDTQYF.

The chain is built from TRBV4-2 and TRBJ2-1, with TRBD2 matching 10 bases. Trimming removed 0 bases from V and 8 bases from J; junction bases left unmatched: 10. The CDR3 has 17 amino acids. CDR1 and CDR2 from the germline V gene are LGHNA and YNFKEQ. CDR3 loop: CASSQEGLAGEGDEQFF. CDR3 in DNA: TGTGCCAGCAGCCAAGAGGGGCTAGCGGGGGAAGGCGATGAGCAGTTCTTC.

The chain joins TRBV6-4 to TRBJ1-5, with TRBD1 matching over 7 bases. This CDR3 spans 15 amino acids. In germline, CDR1 is MRHNA, CDR2 SNTAGT. Germline trimming cut 11 bases from V and 1 base from J; bases unmatched to any gene: 11. Here the CDR3 reads CAWRSPGQSNQPQHF. DNA for the CDR3: TGTGCCTGGAGGTCTCCGGGACAGAGCAATCAGCCCCAGCATTTT.

This clone was detected only once. The rearrangement joins TRBV27 to TRBJ1-1; no clear D gene. Deletions cut 1 base from V and 2 bases from J, with 5 bases between. Per germline, CDR1 MNHEY and CDR2 SMNVEV (reference sequence). The CDR3 consists of 13 residues. The chain's CDR3 is CASSLYTNTEAFF. The DNA of the CDR3 is TGTGCCAGCAGTTTATACACCAACACTGAAGCTTTCTTT.

The chain couples TRBV27 to TRBJ1-1; D remains ambiguous. The CDR3 runs 13 residues. Germline V gene data show CDR1 as MNHEY and CDR2 as SMNVEV (reference sequence). The V end was cut by 5 bases, the J end by 0 bases, with 7 bases between. Written as DNA, the CDR3 is TGTGCCAGCAGTCCGACAATGAACACTGAAGCTTTCTTT. This gives the protein CASSPTMNTEAFF.

The chain is built from TRBV5-6 and TRBJ2-2; TRBD2 agrees at 8 bases. The V gene end was trimmed by 4 bases and the J gene end by 2 bases; junction bases not matched to a gene: 4. This CDR3 spans 15 amino acids. Per germline, CDR1 SGHDT and CDR2 YYEEEE. The CDR3 sequence: CASSISGANTGELFF. CDR3 nucleotide sequence: TGTGCCAGCAGCATTAGCGGGGCCAACACCGGGGAGCTGTTTTTT. Together with reference TRBV5-6 and TRBJ2-2, the CDR3 gives the full variable domain: DAGVTQSPTHLIKTRGQQVTLRCSPKSGHDTVSWYQQALGQGPQFIFQYYEEEERQRGNFPDRFSGHQFPNYSSELNVNALLLGDSALYLCASSISGANTGELFFGEGSRLTVL.

V is TRBV7-2 and J is TRBJ1-5, with D unclear. Germline values: CDR1 SGHTA, CDR2 FQGNSA. CDR3 size: 15 residues. Trimming took off 1 base at V and 0 bases at J, with 7 bases between the two ends. CDR3 DNA sequence: TGTGCCAGCAGCTTAGTGGCTTATAGCAATCAGCCCCAGCATTTT. Residues: CASSLVAYSNQPQHF.

This sequence joins TRBV30 and TRBJ2-2; 7 bases agree with TRBD1. Germline V gives CDR1 GTSNPN, CDR2 SVGIG (reference sequence). The V gene end was trimmed by 7 bases and the J gene end by 3 bases; junction bases not matched to a gene: 11. This CDR3 is 15 amino acids long. The CDR3 loop is CALNSGTAYTGELFF. In DNA, the CDR3 is TGTGCCTTAAACTCCGGGACAGCTTACACCGGGGAGCTGTTTTTT.